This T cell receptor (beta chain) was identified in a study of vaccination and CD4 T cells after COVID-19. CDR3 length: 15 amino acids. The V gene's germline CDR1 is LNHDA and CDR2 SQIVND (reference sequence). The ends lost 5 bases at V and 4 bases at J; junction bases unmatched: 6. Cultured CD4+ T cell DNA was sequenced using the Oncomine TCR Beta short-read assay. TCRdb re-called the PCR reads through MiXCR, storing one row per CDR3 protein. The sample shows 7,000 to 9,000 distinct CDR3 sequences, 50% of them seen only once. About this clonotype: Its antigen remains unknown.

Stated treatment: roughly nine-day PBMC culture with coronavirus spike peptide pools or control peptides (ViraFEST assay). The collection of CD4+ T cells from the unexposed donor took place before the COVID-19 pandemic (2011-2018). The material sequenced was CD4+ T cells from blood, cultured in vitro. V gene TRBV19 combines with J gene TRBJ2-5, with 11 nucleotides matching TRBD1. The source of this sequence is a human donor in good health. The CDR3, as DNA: TGTGCCAGTAGTTTCCTAGGGACAGGGGGAGAGACCCAGTACTTC. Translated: CASSFLGTGGETQYF.